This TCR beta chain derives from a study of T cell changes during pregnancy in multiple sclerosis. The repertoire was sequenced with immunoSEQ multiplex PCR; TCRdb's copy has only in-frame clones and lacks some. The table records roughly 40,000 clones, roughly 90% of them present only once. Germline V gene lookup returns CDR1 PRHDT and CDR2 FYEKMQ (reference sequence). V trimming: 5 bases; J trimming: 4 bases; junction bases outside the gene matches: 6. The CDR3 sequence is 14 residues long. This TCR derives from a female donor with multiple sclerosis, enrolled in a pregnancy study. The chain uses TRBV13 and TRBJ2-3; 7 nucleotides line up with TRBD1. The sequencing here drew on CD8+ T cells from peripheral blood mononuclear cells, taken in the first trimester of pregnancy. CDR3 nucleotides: TGTGCCAGCAGCCGGGACAGCCCCGCAGATACGCAGTATTTT. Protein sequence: CASSRDSPADTQYF.